The present T cell receptor (beta chain) was sequenced within a study of blood T cell repertoires in COVID-19. This table comes from immunoSEQ multiplex PCR, and its TCRdb copy is limited to in-frame clones, with some not included. Of over 200,000 clones listed, 87% were seen once; the top ten hold 10% to 13%. CDR1 is SGDLS, CDR2 YYNGEE, per germline. Trimming took 3 bases from V and 0 from J, leaving 12 bases between them. The CDR3 has 15 residues. This TCR derives from a man aged 18-30 years with acute COVID-19. The source material was PBMCs or T cells enriched from blood (not recorded which). The chain carries TRBV9 and TRBJ1-2, with D possibly TRBD1 on 5 matching bases. CDR3 in DNA: TGTGCCAGCAGCGCCGGCGGGGGGGCTAACTATGGCTACACCTTC. Its protein product is CASSAGGGANYGYTF.